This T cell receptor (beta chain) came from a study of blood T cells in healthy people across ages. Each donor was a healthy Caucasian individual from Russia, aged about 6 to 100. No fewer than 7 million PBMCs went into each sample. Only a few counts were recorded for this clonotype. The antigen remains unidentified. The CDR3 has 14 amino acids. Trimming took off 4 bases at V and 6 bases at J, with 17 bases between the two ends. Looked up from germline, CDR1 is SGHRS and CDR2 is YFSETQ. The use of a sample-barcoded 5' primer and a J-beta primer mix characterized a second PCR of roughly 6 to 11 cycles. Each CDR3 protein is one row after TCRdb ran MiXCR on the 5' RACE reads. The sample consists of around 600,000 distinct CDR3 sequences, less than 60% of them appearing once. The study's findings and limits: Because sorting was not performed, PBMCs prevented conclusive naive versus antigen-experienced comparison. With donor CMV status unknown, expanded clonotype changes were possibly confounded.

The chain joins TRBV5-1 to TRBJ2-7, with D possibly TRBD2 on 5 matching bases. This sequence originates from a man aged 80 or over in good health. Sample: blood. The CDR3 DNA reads TGCGCCAGCAGCCGAGGGCGACTCGAAACCGAGCAGTACTTC. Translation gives CASSRGRLETEQYF.